This T cell receptor (beta chain) came from a study of T cell responses to AZD1222 COVID-19 vaccine. The data were produced by immunoSEQ multiplex PCR, yet TCRdb's version contains in-frame clones alone and is incomplete. The table records 95,000 to 100,000 clones, 87% of them present only once. The trim removed 5 bases at V and 4 bases at J, leaving 8 bases unmatched. This CDR3 is built from 15 residues. From germline, CDR1 is SGHRS and CDR2 YFSETQ. The sequences come from peripheral blood, collected on day 0 of AZD1222 vaccination. The V gene is TRBV5-1, the J gene TRBJ2-2; 7 nucleotides agree with TRBD2. The clonotype comes from an adult in good health. Here the CDR3 reads CASSTTSATTGELFF. The DNA of the CDR3 is TGCGCCAGCAGTACCACTAGCGCAACCACCGGGGAGCTGTTTTTT.